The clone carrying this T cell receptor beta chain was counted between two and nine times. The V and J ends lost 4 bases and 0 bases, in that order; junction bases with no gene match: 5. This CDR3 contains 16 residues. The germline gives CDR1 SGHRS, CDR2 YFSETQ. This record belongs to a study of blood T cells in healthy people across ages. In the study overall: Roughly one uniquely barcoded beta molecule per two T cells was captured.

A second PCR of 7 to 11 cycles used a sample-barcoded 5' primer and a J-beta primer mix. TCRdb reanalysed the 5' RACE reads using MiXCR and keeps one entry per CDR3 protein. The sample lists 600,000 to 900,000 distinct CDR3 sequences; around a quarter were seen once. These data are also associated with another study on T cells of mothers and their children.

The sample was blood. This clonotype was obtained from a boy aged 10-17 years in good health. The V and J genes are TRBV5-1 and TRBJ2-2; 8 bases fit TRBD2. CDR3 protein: CASSLIAGSNTGELFF. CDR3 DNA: TGCGCCAGCAGCCTAATAGCGGGGTCGAACACCGGGGAGCTGTTTTTT.